This passage covers 2 T cell receptor beta chains from one sample sequenced in a study of cytotoxic CD8 clonotypes in ibrutinib-treated CLL. Profiled with immunoSEQ multiplex PCR; TCRdb holds only in-frame clones, not every one. The sample contains about 140,000 clones, 70% to 85% of which appear only once. Sequences were derived from PBMCs, sampled after 12 months of ibrutinib treatment. These receptors were taken from a human donor with chronic lymphocytic leukemia.

This clone was recorded a few times. The V and J genes are TRBV18 and TRBJ2-7, with 12 nucleotides matching TRBD1. The germline V gene has CDR1 KGHSH and CDR2 LQKENI. The J segment lost 5 bases and the V segment lost 1 base, leaving 3 bases of the junction unmatched. This CDR3 has 15 amino acids. CDR3 nucleotide sequence: TGTGCCAGCTCACCACGGGGGACAGGGGGCGACGAGCAGTACTTC. Translated: CASSPRGTGGDEQYF. Full variable domain (outside the CDR3, taken from reference TRBV18 and TRBJ2-7): NAGVMQNPRHLVRRRGQEARLRCSPMKGHSHVYWYRQLPEEGLKFMVYLQKENIIDESGMPKERFSAEFPKEGPSILRIQQVVRGDSAAYFCASSPRGTGGDEQYFGPGTRLTVT.

CDR3 region: CASSMRGETQYF. The CDR3 DNA sequence: TGTGCCAGTAGTATGAGAGGGGAGACCCAGTACTTC. This sequence joins TRBV19 and TRBJ2-5; D may be TRBD2 (5 bases). The CDR3 sequence is 12 residues long. V lost 3 bases, J lost 5 bases, and 7 bases lay in between. CDR1 LNHDA and CDR2 SQIVND come from the germline V gene (reference sequence). Full variable domain (remainder filled in from reference TRBV19 and TRBJ2-5): DGGITQSPKYLFRKEGQNVTLSCEQNLNHDAMYWYRQDPGQGLRLIYYSQIVNDFQKGDIAEGYSVSREKKESFPLTVTSAQKNPTAFYLCASSMRGETQYFGPGTRLLVL.